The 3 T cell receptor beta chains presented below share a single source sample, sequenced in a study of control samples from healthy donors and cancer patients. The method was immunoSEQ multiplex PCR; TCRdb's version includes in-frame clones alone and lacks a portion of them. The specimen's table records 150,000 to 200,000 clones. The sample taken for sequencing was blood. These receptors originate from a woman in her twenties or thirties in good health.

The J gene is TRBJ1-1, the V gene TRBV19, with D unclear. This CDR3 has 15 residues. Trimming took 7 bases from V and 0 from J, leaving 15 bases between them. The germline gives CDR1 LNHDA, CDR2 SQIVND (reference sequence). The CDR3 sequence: CASMAGGRMNTEAFF. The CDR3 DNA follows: TGTGCCAGTATGGCGGGCGGACGCATGAACACTGAAGCTTTCTTT.

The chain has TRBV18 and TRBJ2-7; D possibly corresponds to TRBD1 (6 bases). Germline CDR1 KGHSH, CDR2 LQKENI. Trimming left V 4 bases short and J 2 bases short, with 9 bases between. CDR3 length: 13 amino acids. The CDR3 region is CASSLGQTYEQYF. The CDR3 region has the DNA TGTGCCAGCTCACTTGGACAGACCTACGAGCAGTACTTC.

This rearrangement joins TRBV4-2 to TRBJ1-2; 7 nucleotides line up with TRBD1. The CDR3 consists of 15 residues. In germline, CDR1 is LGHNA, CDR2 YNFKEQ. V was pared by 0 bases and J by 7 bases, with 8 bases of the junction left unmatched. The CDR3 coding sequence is TGTGCCAGCAGCCAAGAAACAGGGGTTATCCCTGGCTACACCTTC. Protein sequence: CASSQETGVIPGYTF.